This T cell receptor beta chain is drawn from a study of a mutant IDH1 vaccine in newly diagnosed glioma. Overall study context: Either 4-6 weeks after radiotherapy alone or alongside temozolomide, vaccination was begun. Most had both radiotherapy and temozolomide beforehand; others had only one.

For this clone: What it binds is not known.

The data were produced by immunoSEQ multiplex PCR, yet TCRdb's version contains in-frame clones alone and is incomplete. The repertoire includes about 84,000 clones, approximately 80% of them detected once, and around 5% sits in the top ten. Study conclusions and caveats: Evidence of vaccine-induced immune responses was documented in approximately 93% of patients.

The time point denotes: week 47, end of study. Alongside topical imiquimod, each dose of vaccine comprised 300 ug of mutant IDH1 20-mer peptide. The CDR3 contains 12 residues. CDR1 is KGHSH, CDR2 LQKENI, per germline. Trimming pared 4 bases from V and 5 bases from J, leaving 9 bases between. The origin of this receptor is a man aged 40-49 years with glioma. The V and J genes are TRBV18 and TRBJ2-7; D ambiguous. The sequenced sample was PBMCs, obtained from a glioma patient whose treatment included an IDH1 peptide vaccine. CDR3 bases: TGTGCCAGCTCACGTTATGGGGACGAGCAGTACTTC. It yields the protein CASSRYGDEQYF.